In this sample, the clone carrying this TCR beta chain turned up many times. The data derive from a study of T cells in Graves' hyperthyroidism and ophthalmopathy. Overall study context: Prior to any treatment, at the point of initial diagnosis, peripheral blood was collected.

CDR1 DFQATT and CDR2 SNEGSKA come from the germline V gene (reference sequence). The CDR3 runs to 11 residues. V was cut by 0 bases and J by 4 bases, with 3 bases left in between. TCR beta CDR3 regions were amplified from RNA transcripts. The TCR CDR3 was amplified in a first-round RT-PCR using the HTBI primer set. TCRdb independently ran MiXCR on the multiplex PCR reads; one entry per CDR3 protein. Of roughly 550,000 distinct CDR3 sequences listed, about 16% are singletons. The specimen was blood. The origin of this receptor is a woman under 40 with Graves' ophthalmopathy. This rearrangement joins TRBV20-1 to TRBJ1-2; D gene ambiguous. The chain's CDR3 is CSARDSYGYTF. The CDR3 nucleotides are TGCAGTGCTAGAGATTCCTATGGCTACACCTTC.